One and the same sample provided the 24 T cell receptor beta chains below, sequenced in a study of vaccination and CD4 T cells after COVID-19. CD4+ T cells that had been cultured provided DNA sequenced with the Oncomine TCR Beta short-read assay. TCRdb redid the calling of the PCR reads with MiXCR, one entry per CDR3 protein. The top ten clones hold about 12% of a sample with 15,000 or so distinct CDR3 sequences, about half of them seen once. Treatment reported: roughly nine-day PBMC culture with coronavirus spike peptide pools or control peptides (ViraFEST assay). For these TCRs, the target antigens are not known. What was sequenced was CD4+ T cells from blood, cultured in vitro. Every receptor here comes from a human donor who had recovered from COVID-19.

The gene calls are TRBV6-1 and TRBJ2-1, with a possible D match to TRBD2 (6 bases). From germline, CDR1 is MNHNS and CDR2 SASEGT. There are 16 residues in the CDR3. V was cut by 5 bases and J by 0 bases, with 14 bases left in between. The CDR3 is CASSTRGAGSYNEQFF. The DNA of the CDR3 is TGTGCCAGCAGTACCCGGGGAGCGGGCTCCTACAATGAGCAGTTCTTC.

The V and J genes are TRBV7-9 and TRBJ2-5; the match to TRBD2 covers 7 bases. The V and J ends lost 4 bases and 4 bases, in that order; junction bases with no gene match: 18. The CDR3 totals 18 residues. The germline gives CDR1 SEHNR, CDR2 FQNEAQ (reference sequence). CDR3 protein: CASSYYLAGGPGGETQYF. The DNA for the CDR3 is TGTGCCAGCAGCTATTACCTAGCTGGAGGGCCGGGGGGAGAGACCCAGTACTTC.

As for this clonotype: The junction departs from the called germline gene at one end, perhaps through a read error. The V call is TRBV27, the J call TRBJ2-2; D possibly corresponds to TRBD1 (6 bases). CDR1 and CDR2 (germline): MNHEY, SMNVEV (reference sequence). The CDR3 extends over 15 amino acids. The CDR3 sequence: CASSVRGTSAGQLFF. For the CDR3, the DNA is TGTGCCAGCAGTGTCAGGGGAACGAGCGCCGGGCAGCTGTTTTTT.

This clonotype came up a few times. The chain links TRBV27 to TRBJ1-6, with 7 bases lining up with TRBD1. The J segment lost 8 bases and the V segment lost 3 bases, leaving 1 base of the junction unmatched. Germline CDR1 and CDR2: MNHEY and SMNVEV (reference sequence). The CDR3 spans 13 residues. The CDR3 reads CASSFDRDSPLHF. For the CDR3, the DNA is TGTGCCAGCAGTTTTGACAGGGATTCACCCCTCCACTTT.

A few counts support this clonotype. The chain has TRBV27 and TRBJ1-2; 8 bases line up with TRBD1. The CDR3 runs 15 residues. CDR1 is MNHEY, CDR2 SMNVEV, per germline (reference sequence). Trimming at V came to 0 bases and at J to 7 bases, leaving 7 bases not matched to a gene. CDR3 sequence (DNA): TGTGCCAGCAGTTTATCGTGGACAGGGAATGGTGGCTACACCTTC. Residues: CASSLSWTGNGGYTF.

The chain recombines TRBV20-1 with TRBJ2-2; D possibly matches TRBD1 or TRBD2 (5 bases each). Deletions cut 5 bases from V and 10 bases from J, with 20 bases between. Germline lookup yields CDR1 DFQATT and CDR2 SNEGSKA (reference sequence). The CDR3 consists of 14 residues. The CDR3 DNA sequence: TGCAGTGCTCGACACGGGACGGAGGTAGAGGAGCTGTTTTTT. Translated, it gives CSARHGTEVEELFF.

By its share, this clonotype is medium-sized. The genes are TRBV28 and TRBJ2-5, with 10 bases that match TRBD2. J was trimmed by 2 bases and V by 3 bases; bases with no gene match: 9. The CDR3 runs to 17 residues. The germline gives CDR1 MDHEN, CDR2 SYDVKM. The CDR3 DNA is TGTGCCAGCAGTTTGTCTAGCGGGAGAGGCCGGCAAGAGACCCAGTACTTC. Translation gives CASSLSSGRGRQETQYF.

The chain is built from TRBV23-1 and TRBJ1-2, with TRBD1 identical over 8 bases. TRBV23-1 belongs to the ORF category, with a function that is uncertain. Trimming removed 0 bases from V and 3 bases from J; junction bases left unmatched: 3. The CDR3 is made up of 15 amino acids. CDR3 nucleotides: TGCGCCAGCAGTCAATCGTGGACAGGGCACTATGGCTACACCTTC. Translation gives CASSQSWTGHYGYTF.

V is TRBV19 and J is TRBJ2-3; 14 bases match TRBD2. V lost 5 bases, J lost 5 bases, and 6 bases stayed unmatched. The germline V gene has CDR1 LNHDA and CDR2 SQIVND (reference sequence). The CDR3 extends over 16 amino acids. The CDR3 nucleotides are TGTGCCAGTAGTGCCTGGACTAGCGGGAGGAGAGATACGCAGTATTTT. Amino acids: CASSAWTSGRRDTQYF.

J is TRBJ1-1 and V is TRBV7-2; D remains unclear. Between the trimmed V and J ends, which lost 4 bases and 5 bases, there was a span of 14 bases. The CDR3 consists of 14 residues. Germline assignment: CDR1 SGHTA and CDR2 FQGNSA. CDR3: CASSSGLPGTEAFF. As DNA, the CDR3 is TGTGCCAGCAGCTCCGGACTGCCGGGGACTGAAGCTTTCTTT.

The chain combines TRBV7-2 with TRBJ1-2; 9 bases agree with TRBD1. This CDR3 region has 15 residues. Losses at the gene ends were 4 bases for V and 6 bases for J; bases not matched to a gene: 9. CDR1 and CDR2 (germline): SGHTA, FQGNSA. CDR3 nucleotides: TGTGCCAGCAGCTGGTCCGGGACAGGGAGGGATGGCTACACCTTC. Protein product: CASSWSGTGRDGYTF.

The chain couples TRBV15 to TRBJ1-2, with D perhaps TRBD1 (6 bases). Germline assignment: CDR1 LNHNV and CDR2 YYDKDF (reference sequence). Trimming took off 0 bases at V and 4 bases at J, with 9 bases between the two ends. The CDR3 length is 14 residues. The chain's CDR3 is CATSRDYRAYGYTF. The CDR3 nucleotides are TGTGCCACCAGCAGAGATTACAGGGCCTATGGCTACACCTTC.

The chain is built from TRBV7-9 and TRBJ2-5; 9 bases fit TRBD2. CDR3 length: 14 residues. CDR1 is SEHNR, CDR2 FQNEAQ, per germline (reference sequence). V gave up 3 bases and J gave up 7 bases; unmatched junction bases: 6. The DNA for the CDR3 is TGTGCCAGCAGCTTTCGGCGGGAGGGGGGGACCCAGTACTTC. Translating gives CASSFRREGGTQYF.

The rearrangement joins TRBV12-3 or TRBV12-4 to TRBJ1-5; no clear D. The V and J ends lost 6 bases and 5 bases respectively, with 14 bases between them. The CDR3 totals 14 residues. The CDR3 DNA is TGTGCCAGCAGCCCCACGACCCGAGATCAGCCCCAGCATTTT. It translates to CASSPTTRDQPQHF.

The V gene is TRBV5-4, the J gene TRBJ1-6; the D gene is possibly TRBD1 (6 bases). The CDR3 length is 16 residues. V lost 4 bases, J lost 7 bases, and 18 bases lay in between. Germline CDR1 is SGHNT and CDR2 is YYREEE (reference sequence). The CDR3 protein is CASSPQGGGANSPLHF. CDR3 DNA: TGTGCCAGCAGCCCGCAAGGAGGGGGGGCGAATTCACCCCTCCACTTT.

The rearrangement uses TRBV5-1 and TRBJ1-6, with 10 bases matching TRBD1. The V segment lost 3 bases and the J segment 10 bases; nucleotides outside the gene matches: 4. CDR1 SGHRS and CDR2 YFSETQ come from the germline V gene. CDR3 length: 14 residues. CDR3 sequence reads: CASSSGQGRSPLHF. The CDR3 DNA reads TGCGCCAGCAGCTCGGGACAGGGGAGGTCACCCCTCCACTTT.

This clonotype appeared a few times. The chain has TRBV12-3 or TRBV12-4 and TRBJ1-2; no definite D call. CDR3 size: 15 residues. The V end was cut by 3 bases, the J end by 3 bases, with 14 bases between. The CDR3 DNA reads as TGTGCCAGCAGTTTCACTGGTGCGGCTTACTATGGCTACACCTTC. Its protein product is CASSFTGAAYYGYTF.

This sequence joins TRBV30 and TRBJ2-7, with D possibly TRBD1 on 6 matching bases. From germline, CDR1 is GTSNPN and CDR2 SVGIG (reference sequence). The V end lost 0 bases, the J end lost 3 bases, and 15 bases lay between the germline ends. The CDR3 spans 15 residues. For the CDR3, the DNA is TGTGCCTGGAGTGTTTCGAGAGGGGGAATCTACGAGCAGTACTTC. It yields the protein CAWSVSRGGIYEQYF.

This clonotype appeared a few times. The chain couples TRBV6-2 or TRBV6-3 to TRBJ2-7; 7 nucleotides match TRBD2. The CDR3 has 17 amino acids. Germline lookup yields CDR1 MNHEY and CDR2 SVGEGT. Trimming took 0 bases from V and 2 from J; bases not matched to a gene: 10. The CDR3 bases are TGTGCCAGCAGTTACTCAAAGTTGCCTAGCGGTCCCTACGAGCAGTACTTC. Protein sequence: CASSYSKLPSGPYEQYF.

The chain recombines TRBV6-1 with TRBJ2-7; 8 nucleotides match TRBD1. CDR1 is MNHNS and CDR2 is SASEGT in the germline V gene. CDR3 length equals 15 residues. V was pared by 5 bases and J by 0 bases, with 6 bases of the junction left unmatched. The CDR3, as DNA: TGTGCCAGCAGTCAACCGGGACAGGACTCCTACGAGCAGTACTTC. Translating it yields CASSQPGQDSYEQYF.

This sequence joins TRBV19 and TRBJ1-1; D uncertain. Trimming left V 6 bases short and J 6 bases short, with 14 bases between. This CDR3 spans 13 amino acids. Germline CDR1 is LNHDA and CDR2 is SQIVND (reference sequence). The chain's CDR3 is CASREPGRAEAFF. Written as DNA, the CDR3 is TGTGCCAGTAGAGAGCCAGGTCGGGCTGAAGCTTTCTTT.

The rearrangement links TRBV5-1 to TRBJ2-3, with a weak D call TRBD1 (6 bases). The CDR3 has 15 amino acids. Germline CDR1 SGHRS, CDR2 YFSETQ. V was clipped by 5 bases and J by 0 bases, with 13 bases between them. The CDR3 nucleotides are TGCGCCAGCAGAGACGGCAGGGGCAGCACAGATACGCAGTATTTT. Translation gives CASRDGRGSTDTQYF.

This clonotype was seen more than once but under ten times. The chain has TRBV20-1 and TRBJ2-3; D uncertain. Looked up from germline, CDR1 is DFQATT and CDR2 is SNEGSKA (reference sequence). The CDR3 length is 13 residues. Trimming took 0 bases from V and 4 from J, leaving 8 bases between them. CDR3 sequence: CSARDPVPDTQYF. CDR3 bases: TGCAGTGCTAGAGACCCCGTCCCAGATACGCAGTATTTT.

The chain recombines TRBV6-1 with TRBJ2-7; 7 bases match TRBD2. This CDR3 has 13 residues. V gave up 3 bases and J gave up 2 bases; unmatched junction bases: 1. Germline CDR1 MNHNS, CDR2 SASEGT. CDR3 region: CASSERETYEQYF. As DNA, the CDR3 is TGTGCCAGCAGTGAGCGGGAGACCTACGAGCAGTACTTC.